The 27 T cell receptor beta chains listed next were all sequenced from one sample in a study of cytomegalovirus exposure and HLA in healthy donors. Primers for the PCR totalled 60 Vbeta and 13 Jbeta. The method was immunoSEQ multiplex PCR; TCRdb's version includes in-frame clones alone and lacks a portion of them. The repertoire holds tens of thousands of clones, with roughly 81% as singletons. The sample was PBMCs. Source of these receptors: a woman in her 30s in good health and CMV-seronegative.

The chain joins TRBV30 to TRBJ1-1, with a tentative D call TRBD1 (5 bases). CDR1 and CDR2 (germline): GTSNPN, SVGIG (reference sequence). The CDR3 loop spans 12 amino acids. The V end lost 0 bases, the J end lost 9 bases, and 11 bases lay between the germline ends. Written as DNA, the CDR3 is TGTGCCTGGAGTGTGGAGGGGTTACAAGCTTTCTTT. It specifies CAWSVEGLQAFF.

The chain employs TRBV5-1 and TRBJ2-7; a possible D gene is TRBD1 (6 bases). The CDR3 totals 15 residues. Germline CDR1 and CDR2: SGHRS and YFSETQ. Between the trimmed V and J ends, which lost 1 base and 0 bases, there was a span of 11 bases. The CDR3 loop reads CASSLLGDNSYEQYF. The CDR3 bases are TGCGCCAGCAGCTTGCTGGGGGACAACTCCTACGAGCAGTACTTC.

The DNA for the CDR3 is TGTGCCAGCAGTTTGGCCGGGACCTACGAGCAGTACTTC. It is translated as CASSLAGTYEQYF. The chain joins TRBV28 to TRBJ2-7, with D perhaps TRBD2 (5 bases). Looked up from germline, CDR1 is MDHEN and CDR2 is SYDVKM. The CDR3 length is 13 residues. The V end was cut by 3 bases, the J end by 2 bases, with 8 bases between.

This clone has just a few counts. The chain carries TRBV12-5 and TRBJ1-2; D not resolved. V lost 4 bases and J lost 6, with 6 bases in between. Germline V gene data show CDR1 as LGHNT and CDR2 as FRNRAP. The CDR3 has 11 residues. CDR3 region: CASGSRDGYTF. In nucleotides, the CDR3 is TGTGCTAGTGGTTCCCGGGATGGCTACACCTTC.

The chain has TRBV10-3 and TRBJ1-2, with 7 bases fitting TRBD1. This CDR3 has 16 amino acids. V lost 0 bases, J lost 2 bases, and 6 bases stayed unmatched. CDR1 ENHRY and CDR2 SYGVKD come from the germline V gene. The CDR3 DNA sequence: TGTGCCATCAGTGAGTCGAAGGGGGCGCCAAACTATGGCTACACCTTC. As protein: CAISESKGAPNYGYTF.

The chain combines TRBV7-2 with TRBJ1-5; 7 bases are shared with TRBD1. The germline CDR1 and CDR2 sequences are SGHTA and FQGNSA. The ends lost 2 bases at V and 7 bases at J; junction bases unmatched: 8. The CDR3 consists of 15 residues. Here the CDR3 DNA reads TGTGCCAGCAGCTTAAATAGCGGGACAGAACAGCCCCAGCATTTT. Its translation is CASSLNSGTEQPQHF.

In its sample, this clone was seen once. The genes are TRBV5-1 and TRBJ1-2, with D maybe TRBD1 (6 bases). Germline lookup yields CDR1 SGHRS and CDR2 YFSETQ. The CDR3 sequence is 16 residues long. The germline V and J ends were trimmed by 4 bases and 0 bases, with 16 bases remaining between them. The CDR3 loop is CASSPADRHSNYGYTF. The DNA of the CDR3 is TGCGCCAGCAGCCCCGCCGACAGGCACTCTAACTATGGCTACACCTTC.

The chain links TRBV9 to TRBJ2-3; 9 positions agree with TRBD2. The CDR3 runs to 16 residues. Germline V gene data show CDR1 as SGDLS and CDR2 as YYNGEE. After removal of 1 base from V and 2 bases from J, the junction contained 5 bases not matched to a gene. In nucleotides, the CDR3 is TGTGCCAGCAGCGTACAAGGACTAGCGCCCACAGATACGCAGTATTTT. Translating gives CASSVQGLAPTDTQYF.

The CDR3 sequence is CASRITRTVGTEAFF. DNA for the CDR3: TGTGCCAGCAGGATCACACGGACAGTAGGGACTGAAGCTTTCTTT. V and J are TRBV5-6 and TRBJ1-1, with a weak D call TRBD1 (6 bases). The CDR3 extends over 15 amino acids. Germline values: CDR1 SGHDT, CDR2 YYEEEE. Trimming left V 5 bases short and J 5 bases short, with 19 bases between.

This chain links TRBV27 with TRBJ2-1, with 11 bases that match TRBD2. Losses at the gene ends were 2 bases for V and 9 bases for J; bases not matched to a gene: 6. CDR3 length: 15 residues. Germline assignment: CDR1 MNHEY and CDR2 SMNVEV (reference sequence). CDR3 amino acids: CASSLTSGSAGEQFF. The CDR3 DNA reads as TGTGCCAGCAGTTTAACTAGCGGGAGCGCGGGTGAGCAGTTCTTC.

The chain has TRBV28 and TRBJ1-2; the match to TRBD1 covers 9 bases. Germline lookup yields CDR1 MDHEN and CDR2 SYDVKM. The CDR3 covers 15 residues. J was trimmed by 4 bases and V by 5 bases; bases with no gene match: 8. The DNA of the CDR3 is TGTGCCAGCAGTCCCCTGGACAGGGGAGGCTATGGCTACACCTTC. Translated: CASSPLDRGGYGYTF.

Worth noting for this clone: The sample holds other DNA sequences that translate to the same CDR3. CDR3 residues: CASSLGLAGYTDTQYF. The CDR3 region has the DNA TGCGCCAGCAGCTTGGGACTAGCGGGGTACACAGATACGCAGTATTTT. The V gene is TRBV5-1, the J gene TRBJ2-3; 11 nucleotides agree with TRBD2. Germline CDR1 reads SGHRS; CDR2 reads YFSETQ. CDR3 length equals 16 residues. J was trimmed by 2 bases and V by 0 bases; bases with no gene match: 2. The full variable domain, rest sourced from reference TRBV5-1 and TRBJ2-3, is KAGVTQTPRYLIKTRGQQVTLSCSPISGHRSVSWYQQTPGQGLQFLFEYFSETQRNKGNFPGRFSGRQFSNSRSEMNVSTLELGDSALYLCASSLGLAGYTDTQYFGPGTRLTVL.

The V and J genes are TRBV10-3 and TRBJ2-7; 10 bases line up with TRBD2. With 4 bases clipped from V and 2 bases from J, the junction kept 2 bases outside the gene matches. CDR1 is ENHRY and CDR2 is SYGVKD in the germline V gene. This CDR3 comprises 14 residues. CDR3 bases: TGTGCCATCAGTGCTCTAGCGGGAGCCTACGAGCAGTACTTC. This translates into CAISALAGAYEQYF.

The chain uses TRBV6-4 and TRBJ2-3, with 8 positions matching TRBD2. Germline-derived CDR1 and CDR2 are MRHNA and SNTAGT. The CDR3 extends over 16 amino acids. V was pared by 3 bases and J by 4 bases, with 9 bases of the junction left unmatched. The CDR3 coding sequence is TGTGCCAGCAGTGATACCGGGACTAGGATCCCAGATACGCAGTATTTT. Its protein product is CASSDTGTRIPDTQYF.

This chain joins TRBV5-4 and TRBJ2-6, with 7 bases matching TRBD1. Germline V CDR1 and CDR2: SGHNT, YYREEE (reference sequence). Trimming cost V 4 bases and J 4 bases; bases outside gene matches: 8. This CDR3 contains 16 residues. The CDR3 here is CASSPTGLGGANVLTF. The CDR3 DNA sequence: TGTGCCAGCAGCCCGACAGGGTTGGGAGGGGCCAACGTCCTGACTTTC.

The rearrangement joins TRBV2 to TRBJ2-2, with a tentative D call TRBD2 (6 bases). This CDR3 contains 14 residues. V gave up 0 bases and J gave up 10 bases, with 12 bases separating them. Germline lookup yields CDR1 SNHLY and CDR2 FYNNEI. Here the CDR3 reads CASSEAGTLTELFF. The CDR3 nucleotides read TGTGCCAGCAGTGAAGCGGGGACTCTCACGGAGCTGTTTTTT.

This chain links TRBV19 with TRBJ2-2; 7 bases match TRBD1. CDR3 length: 15 residues. Germline CDR1 is LNHDA and CDR2 is SQIVND (reference sequence). The V gene end was trimmed by 4 bases and the J gene end by 3 bases; junction bases not matched to a gene: 5. The CDR3 coding sequence is TGTGCCAGTAGTAGGTTTCAGGGGGACACCGGGGAGCTGTTTTTT. This codes for CASSRFQGDTGELFF.

The gene calls are TRBV7-9 and TRBJ2-7, with 10 nucleotides matching TRBD1. The CDR3 has 15 residues. Germline lookup yields CDR1 SEHNR and CDR2 FQNEAQ (reference sequence). The junction had 4 bases not matched to a gene; V was cut back by 3 bases and J by 2 bases. This CDR3 reads CASSLGTGAAYEQYF. CDR3 nucleotide sequence: TGTGCCAGCAGCTTGGGGACAGGGGCTGCCTACGAGCAGTACTTC.

This clone was counted a few times. The chain uses TRBV28 and TRBJ2-7; 8 bases are shared with TRBD2. Germline CDR1 is MDHEN and CDR2 is SYDVKM. The ends lost 2 bases at V and 0 bases at J; junction bases unmatched: 3. CDR3 length: 15 residues. In nucleotides, the CDR3 is TGTGCCAGCAGTTTAACGGGGGGGCCCTCCTACGAGCAGTACTTC. It specifies CASSLTGGPSYEQYF.

This clone has just a few counts. In DNA form, the CDR3 reads TGTGCCAGCAGCCCCGGGACTAGCGGGAGTGGTGAGCAGTTCTTC. Translation gives CASSPGTSGSGEQFF. V is TRBV5-4 and J is TRBJ2-1; 14 bases line up with TRBD2. CDR3 size: 15 residues. J gave up 9 bases and V 4 bases, and 6 bases lay outside the gene matches. Looked up from germline, CDR1 is SGHNT and CDR2 is YYREEE (reference sequence). The full variable domain, in which reference TRBV5-4 and TRBJ2-1 provide the parts outside the CDR3, is ETGVTQSPTHLIKTRGQQVTLRCSSQSGHNTVSWYQQALGQGPQFIFQYYREEENGRGNFPPRFSGLQFPNYSSELNVNALELDDSALYLCASSPGTSGSGEQFFGPGTRLTVL.

The V gene is TRBV6-5, the J gene TRBJ1-2; tentative D call: TRBD1 (5 bases). Germline V CDR1 and CDR2: MNHEY, SVGAGI. This CDR3 spans 11 amino acids. Trimming took off 8 bases at V and 6 bases at J, with 10 bases between the two ends. This CDR3 is CASLGEDGYTF. For the CDR3, the DNA is TGTGCCAGCTTGGGGGAGGATGGCTACACCTTC.

The chain combines TRBV9 with TRBJ2-7; TRBD2 matches at 9 bases. V gave up 3 bases and J gave up 4 bases; unmatched junction bases: 14. There are 17 residues in the CDR3. The V gene's germline CDR1 is SGDLS and CDR2 YYNGEE. This CDR3 reads CASSATPLSGRSYEQYF. DNA of the CDR3: TGTGCCAGCAGCGCTACCCCCCTTAGCGGGAGAAGTTACGAGCAGTACTTC.

The genes are TRBV11-2 and TRBJ2-1, with D perhaps matching TRBD1 (5 bases). The germline CDR1 and CDR2 sequences are SGHAT and FQNNGV. CDR3 length: 12 residues. The germline V and J ends were trimmed by 5 bases and 9 bases, with 11 bases remaining between them. CDR3 amino acids: CASSLNQGEQFF. DNA for the CDR3: TGTGCCAGCAGCCTGAACCAGGGTGAGCAGTTCTTC. The whole variable domain, filled in from reference TRBV11-2 and TRBJ2-1, reads EAGVAQSPRYKIIEKRQSVAFWCNPISGHATLYWYQQILGQGPKLLIQFQNNGVVDDSQLPKDRFSAERLKGVDSTLKIQPAKLEDSAVYLCASSLNQGEQFFGPGTRLTVL.

CDR3 sequence reads: CASSSAPGTGNTGELFF. DNA of the CDR3: TGTGCCAGCAGCTCCGCGCCAGGGACAGGGAACACCGGGGAGCTGTTTTTT. The V gene is TRBV7-6, the J gene TRBJ2-2; 8 positions agree with TRBD1. CDR3 length: 17 residues. In germline, CDR1 is SGHVS, CDR2 FNYEAQ. V lost 4 bases, J lost 1 base, and 8 bases stayed unmatched.

V and J are TRBV30 and TRBJ1-1; no firm D call. The ends were cut back, 4 bases at V and 1 base at J, with 10 bases in the middle. Germline assignment: CDR1 GTSNPN and CDR2 SVGIG (reference sequence). This CDR3 contains 13 residues. The CDR3 loop reads CAWTKAENTEAFF. The CDR3 nucleotides read TGTGCCTGGACTAAGGCGGAGAACACTGAAGCTTTCTTT. The variable domain in full, with the rest retrieved from reference TRBV30 and TRBJ1-1, is SQTIHQWPATLVQPVGSPLSLECTVEGTSNPNLYWYRQAAGRGLQLLFYSVGIGQISSEVPQNLSASRPQDRQFILSSKKLLLSDSGFYLCAWTKAENTEAFFGQGTRLTVV.

The table lists this clone with a count of one. V usage is TRBV19 and J usage is TRBJ2-1; TRBD1 matches 9 bases. V shed 5 bases and J 8 bases; nucleotides not matched to a gene: 7. The CDR3 loop spans 14 amino acids. Germline CDR1 reads LNHDA; CDR2 reads SQIVND (reference sequence). The CDR3 reads CASSLRDRVYEQFF. For the CDR3, the DNA is TGTGCCAGTAGTCTCCGGGACAGGGTGTATGAGCAGTTCTTC.

The V call is TRBV7-3, the J call TRBJ2-7, with 10 bases matching TRBD2. J was trimmed by 4 bases and V by 5 bases; bases with no gene match: 5. The CDR3 length is 14 residues. Per germline, CDR1 SGHTA and CDR2 FQGTGA. The CDR3 DNA is TGTGCCAGCAGCCCGACTAGCGGGCTTTACGAGCAGTACTTC. Amino acid sequence: CASSPTSGLYEQYF.